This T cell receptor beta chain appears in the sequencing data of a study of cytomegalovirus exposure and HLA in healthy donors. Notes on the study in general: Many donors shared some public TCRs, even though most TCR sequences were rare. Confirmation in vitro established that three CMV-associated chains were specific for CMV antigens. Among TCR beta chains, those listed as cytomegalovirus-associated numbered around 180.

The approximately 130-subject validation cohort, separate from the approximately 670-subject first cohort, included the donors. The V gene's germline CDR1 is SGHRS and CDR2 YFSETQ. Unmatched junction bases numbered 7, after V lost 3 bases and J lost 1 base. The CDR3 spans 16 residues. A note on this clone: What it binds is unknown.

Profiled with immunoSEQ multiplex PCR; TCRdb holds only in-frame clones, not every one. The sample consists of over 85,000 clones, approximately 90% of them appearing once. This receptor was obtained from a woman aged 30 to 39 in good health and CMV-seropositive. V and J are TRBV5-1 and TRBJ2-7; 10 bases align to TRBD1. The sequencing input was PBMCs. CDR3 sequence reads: CASSYKTGGLSYEQYF. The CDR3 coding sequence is TGCGCCAGCAGCTACAAGACAGGGGGCCTATCCTACGAGCAGTACTTC.